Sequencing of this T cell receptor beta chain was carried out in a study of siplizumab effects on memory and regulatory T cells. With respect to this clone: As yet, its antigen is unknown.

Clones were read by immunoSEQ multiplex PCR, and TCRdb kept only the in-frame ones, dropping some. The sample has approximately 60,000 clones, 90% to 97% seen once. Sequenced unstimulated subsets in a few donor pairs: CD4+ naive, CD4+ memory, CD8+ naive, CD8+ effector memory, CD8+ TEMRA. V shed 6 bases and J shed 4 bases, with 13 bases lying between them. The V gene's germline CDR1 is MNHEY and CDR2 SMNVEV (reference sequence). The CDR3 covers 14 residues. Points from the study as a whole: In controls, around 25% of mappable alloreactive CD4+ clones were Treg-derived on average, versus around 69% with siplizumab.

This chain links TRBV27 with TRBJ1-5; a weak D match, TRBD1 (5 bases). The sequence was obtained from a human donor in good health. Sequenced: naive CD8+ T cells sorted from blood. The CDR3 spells CASSLGTANQPQHF. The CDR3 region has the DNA TGTGCCAGCAGCCTTGGGACTGCTAATCAGCCCCAGCATTTT.